The rows below give T cell receptor beta chains drawn from one sample of a study of neoadjuvant anti-PD-1 for oral cavity cancer. Some clones are missing from TCRdb's copy, which holds only in-frame ones; the method was immunoSEQ multiplex PCR. The sample comprises tens of thousands of clones, approximately 85% of which are singletons, and nearly 3.5% rests with the top ten. Here the sequenced sample was PBMCs, taken after nivolumab (anti-PD-1) treatment. All receptors come from a person aged 40 to 85 with oral cavity squamous cell carcinoma. Both conserved end residues are part of each CDR3. D genes are given only for firm matches. Not every row has a clone size; where given, it reads once, few, many or a size class.

V	size	J	D	DNA	CDR3
TRBV10-3	NA	TRBJ2-5	TRBD1	TGTGCCATCAGCTCCGGGACAGGGTTGGGGAAGACCCAGTACTTC	CAISSGTGLGKTQYF
TRBV6-6	NA	TRBJ2-2	NA	TGTGCCAGCAGCGCGACAGGTCCGGGCACCGGGGAGCTGTTTTTT	CASSATGPGTGELFF
TRBV5-8	NA	TRBJ2-7	NA	TGTGCCAGCAGCGGAAGCAGCTACGAGCAGTACTTC	CASSGSSYEQYF
TRBV15	few	TRBJ1-2	NA	TGTGCCACCAGCAGGAGGACAGACTTTGGCTACACCTTC	CATSRRTDFGYTF
TRBV5-6	NA	TRBJ1-5	NA	TGTGCCAGCAGCCGGCGGGGGCCTCATCAGCCCCAGCATTTT	CASSRRGPHQPQHF
TRBV6-1	NA	TRBJ1-1	NA	TGTGCCAGCAGCGATCTCCCGACAGTCTGGGAAGCTTTCTTT	CASSDLPTVWEAFF
TRBV5-1	many	TRBJ1-2	NA	TGCGCCAGCAGCCTCGAGAATCAGGATGGCTACACCTTC	CASSLENQDGYTF
TRBV27	once	TRBJ2-7	NA	TGTGCCAGCAGTTTTGCTGGGGCCGAGTACTTC	CASSFAGAEYF
TRBV6-5	NA	TRBJ2-1	NA	TGTGCCAGCATTTCTAGAGCGGACGGGTACAATGAGCAGTTCTTC	CASISRADGYNEQFF
TRBV6-5	NA	TRBJ2-3	NA	TGTGCCAGCAGTTACAGACTCCCTAGCACAGATACGCAGTATTTT	CASSYRLPSTDTQYF
TRBV6-4	NA	TRBJ2-2	NA	TGTGCCAGCAGTGATGGAGGGAACACCGGGGAGCTGTTTTTT	CASSDGGNTGELFF
TRBV30	NA	TRBJ1-4	TRBD1	TGTGCCTGGAGATATACAGGGGATGTAGGTGAAAAACTGTTTTTT	CAWRYTGDVGEKLFF
TRBV2	NA	TRBJ2-3	NA	TGTGCCAGCAGCGGAGGGAGCGGAACAGATACGCAGTATTTT	CASSGGSGTDTQYF
TRBV29-1	once	TRBJ1-2	NA	TGCAGCGTTGAGAGCCGTGGAGAGGATTATGGCTACACCTTC	CSVESRGEDYGYTF
TRBV27	NA	TRBJ2-1	NA	TGTGCCAGCAGTTTATCAGGTTTGAATGAGCAGTTCTTC	CASSLSGLNEQFF
TRBV11-3	NA	TRBJ2-2	NA	TGTGCCAGCAGCCTCAGGCAGAGAGGTAGTTCGACCGGGGAGCTGTTTTTT	CASSLRQRGSSTGELFF
TRBV10-2	NA	TRBJ2-1	TRBD2	TGCGCCAGCAAGTATACCGATACTAGCGTTGAGCAGTTCTTC	CASKYTDTSVEQFF
TRBV11-3	NA	TRBJ2-5	NA	TGTGCCAGCAGCTCTTCGACTAGACAAGAGACCCAGTACTTC	CASSSSTRQETQYF
TRBV11-2	NA	TRBJ2-7	NA	TGTGCCAGCAGCTTAGATTGGCGGGGAAGCCCCTACGAGCAGTACTTC	CASSLDWRGSPYEQYF
TRBV6-4	once	TRBJ2-3	TRBD2	TGTGCCAGCAGTGGGACTAGCGGCACAGATACGCAGTATTTT	CASSGTSGTDTQYF
TRBV2	NA	TRBJ2-3	TRBD2	TGTGCCAGCGTACTAGCGGGAGTTTCAGGGGATACGCAGTATTTT	CASVLAGVSGDTQYF
TRBV28	NA	TRBJ2-3	TRBD2	TGTGCCAGCAGAGCGGGAGGGCCTATCGGCACAGATACGCAGTATTTT	CASRAGGPIGTDTQYF
TRBV5-1	NA	TRBJ1-4	NA	TGCGCCAGCCGCTTTGACCCCTTCGGGGAAAAACTGTTTTTT	CASRFDPFGEKLFF
TRBV10-2	NA	TRBJ1-5	NA	TGCGCCAGCAGTGAGGGGGCGACAAGCAATCAGCCCCAGCATTTT	CASSEGATSNQPQHF
TRBV2	once	TRBJ2-5	TRBD2	TGTGCCAGCAGTGAGGGAGCGGGAGGTGGGGAGACCCAGTACTTC	CASSEGAGGGETQYF
TRBV7-2	NA	TRBJ2-5	NA	TGTGCCAGCAGCTTAGGGCTAGCAGAGACCCAGTACTTC	CASSLGLAETQYF
TRBV12-5	once	TRBJ2-5	TRBD1	TGTGCTAGTGGTTTGGCAGGGACAGGAGTGGAGACCCAGTACTTC	CASGLAGTGVETQYF
TRBV2	NA	TRBJ1-4	NA	TGTGCCAGCACGTGGGGGACCGACGGTGAAAAACTGTTTTTT	CASTWGTDGEKLFF
TRBV30	NA	TRBJ2-7	NA	TGTGCCTGGAATAGGGGGGCCCCTGAAGGGGGGGAGCAGTACTTC	CAWNRGAPEGGEQYF
TRBV6-1	NA	TRBJ2-1	TRBD1	TGTGCCAGCAGTGGTGGGCTCAACCGGGACAGGGCATCATATGAGCAGTTCTTC	CASSGGLNRDRASYEQFF
TRBV7-9	NA	TRBJ1-4	NA	TGTGCCAGCAGCCGTGAGAGTGAAAAACTGTTTTTT	CASSRESEKLFF
TRBV27	few	TRBJ1-1	NA	TGTGCCAGCAGTGTCTGGGGAGGGAACACTGAAGCTTTCTTT	CASSVWGGNTEAFF
TRBV5-1	once	TRBJ1-3	NA	TGCGCCAGCAGCTTGGACAGGGCGGACGGAAACACCATATATTTT	CASSLDRADGNTIYF
TRBV10-3	NA	TRBJ1-1	NA	TGTGCCATCAGTGGGGGGGTAAACACTGAAGCTTTCTTT	CAISGGVNTEAFF
TRBV5-6	NA	TRBJ1-1	NA	TGTGCCAGCAGCTTGGACGGGCGGAACACTGAAGCTTTCTTT	CASSLDGRNTEAFF
TRBV9	NA	TRBJ2-1	NA	TGTGCCAGCAGCGTAGCAAGCAGGGGAATGGATGAGCAGTTCTTC	CASSVASRGMDEQFF
TRBV12-1	NA	TRBJ1-2	NA	TGTGCCAGCATCGGACGGGTAATTTATGGCTACACCTTC	CASIGRVIYGYTF
TRBV5-4	once	TRBJ2-2	NA	TGTGCCAGCAGTTCCGTCGCGCGGGACACCGGGGAGCTGTTTTTT	CASSSVARDTGELFF
TRBV6-1	NA	TRBJ2-4	NA	TGTGCCAGCACCCCCGGAACCCTAGAAAACATTCAGTACTTC	CASTPGTLENIQYF
TRBV5-1	once	TRBJ2-3	TRBD2	TGCGCCAGCAGCTACAGACTAGCGAGTACAGATACGCAGTATTTT	CASSYRLASTDTQYF
TRBV5-6	NA	TRBJ2-2	NA	TGTGCCAGCAGCTTGGTAGGGGCGAACACCGGGGAGCTGTTTTTT	CASSLVGANTGELFF
TRBV30	few	TRBJ1-3	NA	TGTGCCTGGAGCGGTAGGGGATCCTACTCTGGAAACACCATATATTTT	CAWSGRGSYSGNTIYF
TRBV7-9	NA	TRBJ2-7	NA	TGTGCCAGCAGCGCGGAGACAGGTTCTGGGGAGCAGTACTTC	CASSAETGSGEQYF
TRBV29-1	NA	TRBJ2-7	NA	TGCAGCGTTGAAGCACAGGGCGCCTACGAGCAGTACTTC	CSVEAQGAYEQYF
TRBV28	NA	TRBJ1-1	NA	TGTGCCAGCAGTGGGGACGGTCTGAACACTGAAGCTTTCTTT	CASSGDGLNTEAFF